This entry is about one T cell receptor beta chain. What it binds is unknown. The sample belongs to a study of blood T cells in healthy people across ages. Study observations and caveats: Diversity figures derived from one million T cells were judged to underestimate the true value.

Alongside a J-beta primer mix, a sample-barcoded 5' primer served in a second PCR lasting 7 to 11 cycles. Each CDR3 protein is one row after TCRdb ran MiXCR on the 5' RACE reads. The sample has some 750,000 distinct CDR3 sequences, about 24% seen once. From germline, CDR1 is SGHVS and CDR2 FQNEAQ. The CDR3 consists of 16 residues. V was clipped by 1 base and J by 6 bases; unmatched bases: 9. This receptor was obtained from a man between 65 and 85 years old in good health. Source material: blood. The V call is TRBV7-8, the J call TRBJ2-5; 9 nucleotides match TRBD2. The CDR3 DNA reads TGTGCCAGCAGCTTAGGTCGGCGGGGGGGCTTAAAGACCCAGTACTTC. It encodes CASSLGRRGGLKTQYF.